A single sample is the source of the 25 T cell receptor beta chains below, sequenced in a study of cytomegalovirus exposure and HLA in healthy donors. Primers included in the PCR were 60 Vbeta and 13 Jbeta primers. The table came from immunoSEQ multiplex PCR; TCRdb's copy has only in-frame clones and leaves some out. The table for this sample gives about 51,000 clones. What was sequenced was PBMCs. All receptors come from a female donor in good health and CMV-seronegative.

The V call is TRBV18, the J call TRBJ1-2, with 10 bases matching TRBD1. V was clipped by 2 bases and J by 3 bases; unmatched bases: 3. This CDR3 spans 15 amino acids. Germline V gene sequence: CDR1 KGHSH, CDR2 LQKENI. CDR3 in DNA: TGTGCCAGCTCACCATTCGGGACAGGGGACTATGGCTACACCTTC. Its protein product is CASSPFGTGDYGYTF.

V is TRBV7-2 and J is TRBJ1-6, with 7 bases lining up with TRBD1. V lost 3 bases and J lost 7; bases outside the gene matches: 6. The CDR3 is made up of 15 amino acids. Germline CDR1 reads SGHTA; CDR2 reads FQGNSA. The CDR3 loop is CASSFTSTGNSPLHF. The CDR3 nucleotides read TGTGCCAGCAGCTTTACCTCGACAGGGAATTCACCCCTCCACTTT.

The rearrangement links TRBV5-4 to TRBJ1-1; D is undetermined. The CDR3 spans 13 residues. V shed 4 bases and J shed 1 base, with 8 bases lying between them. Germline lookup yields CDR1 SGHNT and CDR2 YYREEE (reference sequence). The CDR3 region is CASSGPGNTEAFF. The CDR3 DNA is TGTGCCAGCAGCGGGCCAGGGAACACTGAAGCTTTCTTT.

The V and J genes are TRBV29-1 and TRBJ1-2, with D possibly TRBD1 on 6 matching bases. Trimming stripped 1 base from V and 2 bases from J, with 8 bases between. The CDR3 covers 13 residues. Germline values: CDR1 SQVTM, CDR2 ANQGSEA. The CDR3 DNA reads TGCAGCGTTGAAGGGCAGGGGAACTATGGCTACACCTTC. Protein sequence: CSVEGQGNYGYTF. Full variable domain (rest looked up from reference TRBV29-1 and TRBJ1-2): SAVISQKPSRDICQRGTSLTIQCQVDSQVTMMFWYRQQPGQSLTLIATANQGSEATYESGFVIDKFPISRPNLTFSTLTVSNMSPEDSSIYLCSVEGQGNYGYTFGSGTRLTVV.

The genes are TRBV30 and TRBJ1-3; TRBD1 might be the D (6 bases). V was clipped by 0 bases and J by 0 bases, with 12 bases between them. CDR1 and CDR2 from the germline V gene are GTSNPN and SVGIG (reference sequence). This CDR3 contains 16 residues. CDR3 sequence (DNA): TGTGCCTGGAGTGTATGGCGGACAGACTCTGGAAACACCATATATTTT. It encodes CAWSVWRTDSGNTIYF. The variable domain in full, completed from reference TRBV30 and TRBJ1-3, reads SQTIHQWPATLVQPVGSPLSLECTVEGTSNPNLYWYRQAAGRGLQLLFYSVGIGQISSEVPQNLSASRPQDRQFILSSKKLLLSDSGFYLCAWSVWRTDSGNTIYFGEGSWLTVV.

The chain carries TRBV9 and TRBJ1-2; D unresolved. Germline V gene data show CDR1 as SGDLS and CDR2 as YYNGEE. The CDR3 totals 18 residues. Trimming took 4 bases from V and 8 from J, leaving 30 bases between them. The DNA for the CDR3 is TGTGCCAGCAGCCCCCGGGGAAGGGCCCTGGGCAAAAAGGGAGGCTACACCTTC. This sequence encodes CASSPRGRALGKKGGYTF.

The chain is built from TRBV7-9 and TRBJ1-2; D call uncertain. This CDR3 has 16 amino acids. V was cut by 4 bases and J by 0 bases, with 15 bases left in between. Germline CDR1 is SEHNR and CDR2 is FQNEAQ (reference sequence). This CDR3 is CASSSPGSTANYGYTF. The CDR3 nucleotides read TGTGCCAGCAGCTCGCCGGGATCCACAGCTAACTATGGCTACACCTTC.

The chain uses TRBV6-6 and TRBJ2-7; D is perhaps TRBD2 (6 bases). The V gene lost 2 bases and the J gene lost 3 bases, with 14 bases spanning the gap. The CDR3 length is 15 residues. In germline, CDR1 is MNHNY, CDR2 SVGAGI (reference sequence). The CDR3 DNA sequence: TGTGCCAGCAGTTACGGGGCAGTCGGGGGCTACGAGCAGTACTTC. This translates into CASSYGAVGGYEQYF.

The chain's CDR3 is CASGMKQGARETQYF. The CDR3 DNA follows: TGCGCCAGCGGGATGAAACAGGGGGCGCGAGAGACCCAGTACTTC. The chain joins TRBV5-1 to TRBJ2-5; TRBD1 aligns across 9 bases. Germline CDR1 is SGHRS and CDR2 is YFSETQ. This CDR3 is built from 15 residues. V lost 7 bases to trimming and J lost 4 bases; unmatched junction nucleotides: 11.

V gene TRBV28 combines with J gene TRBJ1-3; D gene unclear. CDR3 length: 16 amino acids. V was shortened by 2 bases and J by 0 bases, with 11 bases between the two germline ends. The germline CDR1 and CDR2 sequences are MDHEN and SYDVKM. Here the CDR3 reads CASSLIRSSSGNTIYF. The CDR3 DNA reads TGTGCCAGCAGTTTAATACGGTCGAGCTCTGGAAACACCATATATTTT.

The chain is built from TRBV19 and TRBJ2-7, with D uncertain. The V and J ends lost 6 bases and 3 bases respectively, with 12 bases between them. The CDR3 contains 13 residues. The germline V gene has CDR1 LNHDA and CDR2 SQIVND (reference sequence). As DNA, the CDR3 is TGTGCCAGTAGCCAACTGAGGAACTACGAGCAGTACTTC. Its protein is CASSQLRNYEQYF.

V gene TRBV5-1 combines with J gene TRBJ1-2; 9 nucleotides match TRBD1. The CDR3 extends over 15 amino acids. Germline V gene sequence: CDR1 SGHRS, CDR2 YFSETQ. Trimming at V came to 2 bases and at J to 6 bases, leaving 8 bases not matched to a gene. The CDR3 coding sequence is TGCGCCAGCAGCTTACGAACAGGGGGCGCGGATGGCTACACCTTC. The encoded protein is CASSLRTGGADGYTF.

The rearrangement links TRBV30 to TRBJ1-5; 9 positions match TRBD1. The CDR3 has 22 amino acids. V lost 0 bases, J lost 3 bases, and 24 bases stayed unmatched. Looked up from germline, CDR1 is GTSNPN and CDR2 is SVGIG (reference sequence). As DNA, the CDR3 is TGTGCCTGGAGTGTACGACGTACAGGGGGCTTGGTCGGGGTGGCTCCCAATCAGCCCCAGCATTTT. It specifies CAWSVRRTGGLVGVAPNQPQHF. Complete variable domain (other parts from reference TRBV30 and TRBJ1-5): SQTIHQWPATLVQPVGSPLSLECTVEGTSNPNLYWYRQAAGRGLQLLFYSVGIGQISSEVPQNLSASRPQDRQFILSSKKLLLSDSGFYLCAWSVRRTGGLVGVAPNQPQHFGDGTRLSIL.

CDR3 coding DNA: TGTGCCAGCAGCGGCGTAGGACGGGGGAAGAACACTGAAGCTTTCTTT. Its protein product is CASSGVGRGKNTEAFF. The chain couples TRBV9 to TRBJ1-1; tentative D call: TRBD1 (5 bases). The CDR3 covers 16 residues. The germline CDR1 and CDR2 sequences are SGDLS and YYNGEE. The V and J ends lost 3 bases and 1 base respectively, with 16 bases between them.

The CDR3 region has the DNA TGTGCCATCAGTGGTGCAGGGCAGCCCCAGCATTTT. It is translated as CAISGAGQPQHF. The chain recombines TRBV10-3 with TRBJ1-5; tentatively, D is TRBD1 (5 bases). Deletions cut 4 bases from V and 7 bases from J, with 8 bases between. CDR1 and CDR2 (germline): ENHRY, SYGVKD. The CDR3 is made up of 12 amino acids.

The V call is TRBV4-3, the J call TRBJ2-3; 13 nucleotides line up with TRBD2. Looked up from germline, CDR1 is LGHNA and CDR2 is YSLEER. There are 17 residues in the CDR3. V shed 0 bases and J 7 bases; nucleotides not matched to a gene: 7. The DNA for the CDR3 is TGCGCCAGCAGCCAAGACGGACTAGCGGGGGCCCTTCATACGCAGTATTTT. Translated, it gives CASSQDGLAGALHTQYF.

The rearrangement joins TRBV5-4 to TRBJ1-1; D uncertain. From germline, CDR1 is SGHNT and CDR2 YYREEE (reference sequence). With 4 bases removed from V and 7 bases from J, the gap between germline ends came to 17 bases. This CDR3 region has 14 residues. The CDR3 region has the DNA TGTGCCAGCAGCCCCGACACGATACGAAGTGAAGCTTTCTTT. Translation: CASSPDTIRSEAFF.

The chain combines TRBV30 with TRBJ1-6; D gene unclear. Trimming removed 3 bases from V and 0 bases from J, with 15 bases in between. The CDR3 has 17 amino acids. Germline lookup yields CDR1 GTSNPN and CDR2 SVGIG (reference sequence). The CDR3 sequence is CAWRKRLGSSYNSPLHF. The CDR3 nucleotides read TGTGCCTGGAGGAAACGGCTTGGGAGCTCCTATAATTCACCCCTCCACTTT. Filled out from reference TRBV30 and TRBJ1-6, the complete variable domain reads SQTIHQWPATLVQPVGSPLSLECTVEGTSNPNLYWYRQAAGRGLQLLFYSVGIGQISSEVPQNLSASRPQDRQFILSSKKLLLSDSGFYLCAWRKRLGSSYNSPLHFGNGTRLTVT.

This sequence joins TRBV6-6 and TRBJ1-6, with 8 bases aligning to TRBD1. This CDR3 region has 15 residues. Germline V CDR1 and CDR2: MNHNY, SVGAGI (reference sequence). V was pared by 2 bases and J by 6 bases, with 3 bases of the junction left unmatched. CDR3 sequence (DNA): TGTGCCAGCAGTTACCAGGACAGGGTTAATTCACCCCTCCACTTT. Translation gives CASSYQDRVNSPLHF.

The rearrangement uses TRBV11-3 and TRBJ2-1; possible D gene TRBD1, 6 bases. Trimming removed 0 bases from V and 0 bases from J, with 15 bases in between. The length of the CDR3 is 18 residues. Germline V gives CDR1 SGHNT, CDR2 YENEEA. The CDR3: CASSLDDTGLISYNEQFF. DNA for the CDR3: TGTGCCAGCAGCTTAGATGATACAGGGTTGATCTCCTACAATGAGCAGTTCTTC.

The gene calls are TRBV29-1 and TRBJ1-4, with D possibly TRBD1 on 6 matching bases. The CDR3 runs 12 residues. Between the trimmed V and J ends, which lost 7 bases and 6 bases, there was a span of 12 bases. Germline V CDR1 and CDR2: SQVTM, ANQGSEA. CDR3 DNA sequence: TGCAGCGGTTCGACAGGTGATGAAAAACTGTTTTTT. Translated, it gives CSGSTGDEKLFF.

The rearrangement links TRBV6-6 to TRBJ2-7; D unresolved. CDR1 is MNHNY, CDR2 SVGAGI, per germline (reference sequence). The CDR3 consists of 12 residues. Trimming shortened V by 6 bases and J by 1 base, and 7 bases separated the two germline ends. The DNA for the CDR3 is TGTGCCAGCAGCCAGGATTCCTACGAGCAGTACTTC. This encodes CASSQDSYEQYF.

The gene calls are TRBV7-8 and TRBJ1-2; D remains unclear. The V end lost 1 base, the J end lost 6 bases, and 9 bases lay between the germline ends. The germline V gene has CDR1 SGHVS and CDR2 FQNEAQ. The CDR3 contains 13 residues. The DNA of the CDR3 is TGTGCCAGCAGCTTAGAACCCGGGAATGGCTACACCTTC. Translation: CASSLEPGNGYTF.

The CDR3 region has the DNA TGTGCCAGCAGATTCACAGGGGACACTGAAGCTTTCTTT. Its translation is CASRFTGDTEAFF. The chain couples TRBV6-5 to TRBJ1-1; the match to TRBD1 covers 7 bases. The CDR3 loop spans 13 amino acids. Germline CDR1 is MNHEY and CDR2 is SVGAGI. V gave up 6 bases and J gave up 3 bases; unmatched junction bases: 4.

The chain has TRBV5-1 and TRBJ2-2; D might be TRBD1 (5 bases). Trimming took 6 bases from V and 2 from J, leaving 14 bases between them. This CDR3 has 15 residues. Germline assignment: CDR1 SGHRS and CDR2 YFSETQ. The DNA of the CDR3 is TGCGCCAGCACCATAGGGGTTCCAAACACCGGGGAGCTGTTTTTT. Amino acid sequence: CASTIGVPNTGELFF.